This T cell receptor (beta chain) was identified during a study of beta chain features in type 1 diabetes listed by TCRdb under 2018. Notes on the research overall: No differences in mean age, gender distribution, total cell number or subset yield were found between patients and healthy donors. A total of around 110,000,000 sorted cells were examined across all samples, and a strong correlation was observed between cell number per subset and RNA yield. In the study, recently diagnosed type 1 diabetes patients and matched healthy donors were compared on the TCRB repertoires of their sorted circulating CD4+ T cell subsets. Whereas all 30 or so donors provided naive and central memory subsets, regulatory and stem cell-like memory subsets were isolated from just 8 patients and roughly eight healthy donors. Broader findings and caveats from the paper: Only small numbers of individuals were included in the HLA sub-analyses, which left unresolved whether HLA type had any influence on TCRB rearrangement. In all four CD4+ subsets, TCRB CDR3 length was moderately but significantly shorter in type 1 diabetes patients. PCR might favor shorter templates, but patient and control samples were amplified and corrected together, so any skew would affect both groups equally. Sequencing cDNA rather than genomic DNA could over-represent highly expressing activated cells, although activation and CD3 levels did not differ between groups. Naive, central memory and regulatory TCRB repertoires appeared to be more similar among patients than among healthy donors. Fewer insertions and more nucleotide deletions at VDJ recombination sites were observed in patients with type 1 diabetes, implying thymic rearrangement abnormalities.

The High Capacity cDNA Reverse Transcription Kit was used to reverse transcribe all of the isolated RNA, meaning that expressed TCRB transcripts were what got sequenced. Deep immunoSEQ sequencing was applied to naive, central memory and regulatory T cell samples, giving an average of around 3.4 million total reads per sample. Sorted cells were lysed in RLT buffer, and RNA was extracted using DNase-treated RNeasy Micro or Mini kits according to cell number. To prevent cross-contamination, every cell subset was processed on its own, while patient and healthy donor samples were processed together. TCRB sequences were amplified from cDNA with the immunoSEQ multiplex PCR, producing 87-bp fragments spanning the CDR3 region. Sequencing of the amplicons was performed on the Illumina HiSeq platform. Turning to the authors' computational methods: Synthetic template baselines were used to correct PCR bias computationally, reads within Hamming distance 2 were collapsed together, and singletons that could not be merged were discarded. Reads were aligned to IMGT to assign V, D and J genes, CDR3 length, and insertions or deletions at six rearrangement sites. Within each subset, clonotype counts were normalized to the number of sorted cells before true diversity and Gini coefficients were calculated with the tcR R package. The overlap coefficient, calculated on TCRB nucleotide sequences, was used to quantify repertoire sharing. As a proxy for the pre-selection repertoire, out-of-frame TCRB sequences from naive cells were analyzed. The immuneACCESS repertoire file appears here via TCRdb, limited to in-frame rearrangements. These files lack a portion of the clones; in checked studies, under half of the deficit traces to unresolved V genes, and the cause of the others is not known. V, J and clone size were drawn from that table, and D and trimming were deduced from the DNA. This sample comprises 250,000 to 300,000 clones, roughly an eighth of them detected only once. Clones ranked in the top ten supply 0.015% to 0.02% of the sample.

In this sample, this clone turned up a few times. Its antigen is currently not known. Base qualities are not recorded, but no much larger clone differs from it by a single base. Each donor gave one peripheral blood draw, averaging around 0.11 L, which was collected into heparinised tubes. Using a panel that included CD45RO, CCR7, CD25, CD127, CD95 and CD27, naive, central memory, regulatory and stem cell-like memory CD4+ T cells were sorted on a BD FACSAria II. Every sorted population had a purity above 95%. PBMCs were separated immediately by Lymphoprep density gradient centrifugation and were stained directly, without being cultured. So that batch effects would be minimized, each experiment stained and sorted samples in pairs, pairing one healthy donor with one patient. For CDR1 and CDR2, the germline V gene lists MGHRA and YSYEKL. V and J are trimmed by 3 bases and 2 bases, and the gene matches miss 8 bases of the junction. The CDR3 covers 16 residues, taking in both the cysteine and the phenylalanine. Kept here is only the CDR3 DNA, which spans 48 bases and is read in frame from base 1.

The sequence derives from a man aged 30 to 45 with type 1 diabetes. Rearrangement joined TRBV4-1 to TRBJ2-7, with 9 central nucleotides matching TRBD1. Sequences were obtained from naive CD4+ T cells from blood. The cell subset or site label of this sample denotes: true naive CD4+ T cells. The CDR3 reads CASSHPPGQGTYEQYF. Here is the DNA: TGCGCCAGCAGCCATCCTCCGGGACAGGGTACCTACGAGCAGTACTTC.